The source of this T cell receptor (beta chain) is a study of T cells after yellow fever vaccination. The authors made TCR cDNA by 5'RACE template switching, adding a universal primer site and UMIs. TCRdb processed the 5' RACE reads anew with MiXCR; each CDR3 protein has one entry. The sample has 50,000 or so distinct CDR3 sequences, roughly 7.5% seen once; the top ten hold around 28%. V lost 5 bases and J lost 9; bases outside the gene matches: 5. The germline CDR1 and CDR2 sequences are MNHEY and SVGEGT. CDR3 length: 13 amino acids. The sample holds many counts of this clonotype. The clonotype was recovered from a man younger than 35 who received the YFV17D yellow fever vaccine. The chain carries TRBV6-2 or TRBV6-3 and TRBJ2-7, with 12 bases aligning to TRBD1. The sequencing here drew on CD8+ T cells sorted from PBMCs, taken more than 14 days after the first yellow fever vaccination. CDR3 sequence reads: CASSTGTGGAQYV. DNA for the CDR3: TGTGCCAGCAGTACCGGGACAGGGGGCGCGCAGTACGTC.